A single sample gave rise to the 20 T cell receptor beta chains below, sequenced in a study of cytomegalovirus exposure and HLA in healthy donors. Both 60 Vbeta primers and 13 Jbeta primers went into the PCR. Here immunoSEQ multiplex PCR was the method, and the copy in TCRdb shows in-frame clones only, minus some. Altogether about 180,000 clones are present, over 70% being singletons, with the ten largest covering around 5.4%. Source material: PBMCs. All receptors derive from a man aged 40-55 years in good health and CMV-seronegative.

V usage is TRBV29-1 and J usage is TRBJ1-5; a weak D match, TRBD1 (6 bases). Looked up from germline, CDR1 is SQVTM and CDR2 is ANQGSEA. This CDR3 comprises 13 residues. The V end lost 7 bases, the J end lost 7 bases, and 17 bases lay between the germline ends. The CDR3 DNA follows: TGCAGCGCATGTACAGGGATTGGGCAGCCCCAGCATTTT. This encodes CSACTGIGQPQHF.

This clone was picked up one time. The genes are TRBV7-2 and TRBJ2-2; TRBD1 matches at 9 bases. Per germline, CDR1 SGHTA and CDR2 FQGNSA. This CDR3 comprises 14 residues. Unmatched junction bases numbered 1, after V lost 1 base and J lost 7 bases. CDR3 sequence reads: CASSLGDRVGELFF. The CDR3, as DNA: TGTGCCAGCAGCTTAGGGGACAGGGTCGGGGAGCTGTTTTTT.

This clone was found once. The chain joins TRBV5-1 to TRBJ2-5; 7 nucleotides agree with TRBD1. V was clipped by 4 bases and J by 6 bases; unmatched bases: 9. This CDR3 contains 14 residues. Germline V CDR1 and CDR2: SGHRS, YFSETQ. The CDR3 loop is CASSPPGDSQTQYF. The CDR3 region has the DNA TGCGCCAGCAGCCCCCCCGGGGACAGCCAGACCCAGTACTTC.

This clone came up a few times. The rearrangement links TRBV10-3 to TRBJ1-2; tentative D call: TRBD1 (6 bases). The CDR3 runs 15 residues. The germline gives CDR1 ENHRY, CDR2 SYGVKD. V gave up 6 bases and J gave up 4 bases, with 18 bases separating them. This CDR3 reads CAISRQAPLGYGYTF. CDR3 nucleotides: TGTGCCATCAGCAGACAGGCCCCTCTGGGCTATGGCTACACCTTC.

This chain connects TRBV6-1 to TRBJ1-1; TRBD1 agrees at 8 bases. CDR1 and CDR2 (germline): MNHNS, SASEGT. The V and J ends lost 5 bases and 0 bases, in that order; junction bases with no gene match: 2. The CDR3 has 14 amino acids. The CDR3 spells CASSRQGLNTEAFF. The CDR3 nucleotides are TGTGCCAGCAGTAGACAGGGGCTGAACACTGAAGCTTTCTTT.

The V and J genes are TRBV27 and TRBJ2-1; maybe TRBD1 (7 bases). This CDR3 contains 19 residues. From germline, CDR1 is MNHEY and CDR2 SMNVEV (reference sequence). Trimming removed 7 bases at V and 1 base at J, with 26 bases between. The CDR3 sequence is CASNGQERASAVSYNEQFF. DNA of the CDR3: TGTGCCAGCAACGGACAGGAGAGGGCTAGCGCGGTTTCCTACAATGAGCAGTTCTTC.

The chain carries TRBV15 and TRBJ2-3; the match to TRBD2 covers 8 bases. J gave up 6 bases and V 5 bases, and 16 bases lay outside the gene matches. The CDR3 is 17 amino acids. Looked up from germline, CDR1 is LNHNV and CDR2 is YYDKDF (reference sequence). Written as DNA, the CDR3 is TGTGCCACCAGCCGTCGACTAGCGCCAACGGGGAGGGATACGCAGTATTTT. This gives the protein CATSRRLAPTGRDTQYF.

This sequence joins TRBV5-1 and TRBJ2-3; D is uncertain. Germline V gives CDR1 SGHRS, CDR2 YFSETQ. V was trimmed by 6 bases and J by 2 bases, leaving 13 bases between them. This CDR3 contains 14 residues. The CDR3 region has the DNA TGCGCCAGCAAAGAGATATCGTCCACAGATACGCAGTATTTT. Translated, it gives CASKEISSTDTQYF.

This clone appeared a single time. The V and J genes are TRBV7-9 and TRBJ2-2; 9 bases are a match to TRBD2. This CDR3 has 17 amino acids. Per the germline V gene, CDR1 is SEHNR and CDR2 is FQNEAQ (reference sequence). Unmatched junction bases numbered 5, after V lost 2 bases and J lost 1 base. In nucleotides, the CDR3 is TGTGCCAGCAGCTTATTCGAGACTAGCGGGAACACCGGGGAGCTGTTTTTT. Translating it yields CASSLFETSGNTGELFF. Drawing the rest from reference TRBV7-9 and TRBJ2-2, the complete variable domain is DTGVSQNPRHKITKRGQNVTFRCDPISEHNRLYWYRQTLGQGPEFLTYFQNEAQLEKSRLLSDRFSAERPKGSFSTLEIQRTEQGDSAMYLCASSLFETSGNTGELFFGEGSRLTVL.

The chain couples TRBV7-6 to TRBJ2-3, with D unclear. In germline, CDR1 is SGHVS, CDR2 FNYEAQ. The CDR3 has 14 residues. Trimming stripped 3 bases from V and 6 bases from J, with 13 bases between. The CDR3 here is CASSFFPDTDTQYF. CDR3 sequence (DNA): TGTGCCAGCAGCTTTTTCCCAGATACCGATACGCAGTATTTT.

The CDR3 sequence is CASSLFGLYTDTQYF. The CDR3 DNA sequence: TGTGCCAGCAGTTTATTCGGACTTTACACAGATACGCAGTATTTT. The J gene is TRBJ2-3, the V gene TRBV27, with D possibly TRBD2 on 5 matching bases. Trimming pared 1 base from V and 2 bases from J, leaving 10 bases between. The germline gives CDR1 MNHEY, CDR2 SMNVEV (reference sequence). This CDR3 contains 15 residues.

The CDR3 spells CASSLYGTATGELFF. CDR3 DNA sequence: TGTGCCAGCAGTTTATATGGGACAGCCACCGGGGAGCTGTTTTTT. V and J are TRBV27 and TRBJ2-2; 7 nucleotides align to TRBD1. The CDR3 is 15 residues long. The ends lost 1 base at V and 4 bases at J; junction bases unmatched: 3. Germline lookup yields CDR1 MNHEY and CDR2 SMNVEV (reference sequence).

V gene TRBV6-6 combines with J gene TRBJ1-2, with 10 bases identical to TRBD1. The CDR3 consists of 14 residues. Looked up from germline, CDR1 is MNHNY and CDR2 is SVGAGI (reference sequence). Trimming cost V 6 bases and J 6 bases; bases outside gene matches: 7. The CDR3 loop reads CASREGTGEDGYTF. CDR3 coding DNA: TGTGCCAGCAGGGAAGGGACAGGGGAGGATGGCTACACCTTC.

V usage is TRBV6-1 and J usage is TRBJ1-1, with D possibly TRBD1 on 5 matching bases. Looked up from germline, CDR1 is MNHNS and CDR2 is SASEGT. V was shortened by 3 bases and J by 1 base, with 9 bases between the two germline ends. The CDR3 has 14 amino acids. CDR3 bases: TGTGCCAGCAGTGAGTCAGGGAAGAACACTGAAGCTTTCTTT. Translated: CASSESGKNTEAFF.

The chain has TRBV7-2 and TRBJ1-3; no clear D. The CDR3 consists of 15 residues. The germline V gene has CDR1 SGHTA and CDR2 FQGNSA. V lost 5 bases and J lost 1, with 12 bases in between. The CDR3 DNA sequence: TGTGCCAGCAGCAGAGGGTGGGGATCTGGAAACACCATATATTTT. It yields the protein CASSRGWGSGNTIYF.

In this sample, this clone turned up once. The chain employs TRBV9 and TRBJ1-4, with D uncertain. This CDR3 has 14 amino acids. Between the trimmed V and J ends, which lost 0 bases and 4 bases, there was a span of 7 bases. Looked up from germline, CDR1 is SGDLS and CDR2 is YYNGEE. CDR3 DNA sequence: TGTGCCAGCAGCGTAGGCGGCCTTAATGAAAAACTGTTTTTT. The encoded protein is CASSVGGLNEKLFF.

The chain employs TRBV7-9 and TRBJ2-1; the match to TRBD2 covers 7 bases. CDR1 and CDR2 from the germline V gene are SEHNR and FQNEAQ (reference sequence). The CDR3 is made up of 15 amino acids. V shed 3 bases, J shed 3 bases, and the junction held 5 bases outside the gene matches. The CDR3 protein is CASSFHRGDYNEQFF. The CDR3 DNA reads TGTGCCAGCAGCTTCCATCGGGGGGACTACAATGAGCAGTTCTTC. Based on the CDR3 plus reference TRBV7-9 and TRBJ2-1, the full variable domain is DTGVSQNPRHKITKRGQNVTFRCDPISEHNRLYWYRQTLGQGPEFLTYFQNEAQLEKSRLLSDRFSAERPKGSFSTLEIQRTEQGDSAMYLCASSFHRGDYNEQFFGPGTRLTVL.

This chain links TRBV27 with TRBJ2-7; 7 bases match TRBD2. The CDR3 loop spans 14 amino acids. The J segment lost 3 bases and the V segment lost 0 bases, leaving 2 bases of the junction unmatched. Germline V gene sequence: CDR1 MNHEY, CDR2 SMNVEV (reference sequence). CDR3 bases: TGTGCCAGCAGTTTATCGGGGGAGGGCTACGAGCAGTACTTC. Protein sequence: CASSLSGEGYEQYF.

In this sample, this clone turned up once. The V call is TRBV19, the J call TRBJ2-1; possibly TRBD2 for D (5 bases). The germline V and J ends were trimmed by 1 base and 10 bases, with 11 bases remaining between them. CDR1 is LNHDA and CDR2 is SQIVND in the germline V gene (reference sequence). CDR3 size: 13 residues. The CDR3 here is CASSIVLAGEQFF. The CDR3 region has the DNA TGTGCCAGTAGTATAGTGCTAGCTGGCGAGCAGTTCTTC.

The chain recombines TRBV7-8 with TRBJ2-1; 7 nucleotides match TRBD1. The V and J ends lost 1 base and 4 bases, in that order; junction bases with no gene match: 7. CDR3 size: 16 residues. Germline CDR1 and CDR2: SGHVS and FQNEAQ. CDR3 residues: CASSLGYRGSYNEQFF. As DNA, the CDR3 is TGTGCCAGCAGCTTAGGCTACAGGGGTTCTTACAATGAGCAGTTCTTC.